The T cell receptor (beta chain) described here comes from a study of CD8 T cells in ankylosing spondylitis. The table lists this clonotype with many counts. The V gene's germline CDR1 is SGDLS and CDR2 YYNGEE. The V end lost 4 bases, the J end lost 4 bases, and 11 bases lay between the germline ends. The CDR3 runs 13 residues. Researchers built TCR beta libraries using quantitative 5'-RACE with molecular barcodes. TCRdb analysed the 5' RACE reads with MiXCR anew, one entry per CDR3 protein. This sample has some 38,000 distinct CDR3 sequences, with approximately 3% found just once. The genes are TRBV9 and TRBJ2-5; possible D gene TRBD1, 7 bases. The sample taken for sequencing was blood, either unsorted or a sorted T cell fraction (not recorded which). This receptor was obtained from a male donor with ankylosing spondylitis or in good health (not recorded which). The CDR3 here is CASSTRGAETQYF. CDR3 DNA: TGTGCCAGCAGCACCAGGGGGGCAGAGACCCAGTACTTC.